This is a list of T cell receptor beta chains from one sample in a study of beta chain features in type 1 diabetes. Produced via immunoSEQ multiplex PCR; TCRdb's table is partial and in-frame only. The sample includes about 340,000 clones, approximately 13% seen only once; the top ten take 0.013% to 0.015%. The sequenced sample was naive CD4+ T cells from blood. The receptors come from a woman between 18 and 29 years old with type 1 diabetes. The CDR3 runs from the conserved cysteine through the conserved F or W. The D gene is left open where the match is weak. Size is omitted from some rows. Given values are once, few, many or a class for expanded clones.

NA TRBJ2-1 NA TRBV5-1 CASSLAPLASNEQFF TGCGCCAGCAGCTTGGCCCCCCTAGCGTCAAATGAGCAGTTCTTC
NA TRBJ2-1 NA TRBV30 CAWSVGVLASNEQFF TGTGCCTGGAGTGTAGGGGTACTAGCCTCCAATGAGCAGTTCTTC
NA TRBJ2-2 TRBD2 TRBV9 CASSVTSGGTGELFF TGTGCCAGCAGCGTAACTAGCGGGGGCACCGGGGAGCTGTTTTTT
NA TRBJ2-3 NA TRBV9 CASSVASGIRTDTQYF TGTGCCAGCAGCGTAGCCTCGGGAATTCGGACAGATACGCAGTATTTT
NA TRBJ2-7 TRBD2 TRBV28 CASSLPGLAGGGYEQYF TGTGCCAGCAGTCTTCCGGGACTAGCGGGAGGAGGGTACGAGCAGTACTTC
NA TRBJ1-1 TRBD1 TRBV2 CASRDDRGDTEAFF TGTGCCAGCAGGGATGACAGGGGGGACACTGAAGCTTTCTTT
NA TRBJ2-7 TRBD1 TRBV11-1 CASSSSTGPVYEQYF TGTGCCAGCAGCTCATCGACAGGGCCAGTTTACGAGCAGTACTTC
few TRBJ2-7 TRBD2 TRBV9 CASSVETSGTYEQYF TGTGCCAGCAGCGTAGAAACTAGCGGGACCTACGAGCAGTACTTC
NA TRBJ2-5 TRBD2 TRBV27 CASSHGGTSGRETQYF TGTGCCAGCAGTCATGGGGGGACTAGCGGAAGAGAGACCCAGTACTTC
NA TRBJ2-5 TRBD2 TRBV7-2 CASSLRSASGRQETQYF TGTGCCAGCAGCTTAAGGTCGGCTAGCGGGAGACAAGAGACCCAGTACTTC
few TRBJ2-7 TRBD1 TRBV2 CASNPGTGGYEQYF TGTGCCAGCAATCCCGGGACAGGGGGCTACGAGCAGTACTTC
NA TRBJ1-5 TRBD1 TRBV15 CATKIEGAPREPQHF TGTGCCACCAAAATCGAGGGGGCCCCGCGGGAGCCCCAGCATTTT
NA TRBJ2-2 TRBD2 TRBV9 CASKVEAGNTGELFF TGTGCCAGCAAAGTGGAAGCGGGAAACACCGGGGAGCTGTTTTTT
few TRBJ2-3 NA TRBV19 CASIGKGADTQYF TGTGCCAGTATTGGAAAAGGGGCAGATACGCAGTATTTT
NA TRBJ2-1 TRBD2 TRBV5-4 CASSYGLANVNEQFF TGTGCCAGCAGCTACGGACTAGCAAATGTGAATGAGCAGTTCTTC
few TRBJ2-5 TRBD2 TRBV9 CASSVAGTSEETQYF TGTGCCAGCAGCGTAGCAGGGACTAGCGAAGAGACCCAGTACTTC
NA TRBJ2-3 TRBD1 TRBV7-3 CASSGQTGVTDTQYF TGTGCCAGCAGCGGCCAAACAGGGGTCACAGATACGCAGTATTTT
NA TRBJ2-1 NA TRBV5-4 CASSSLGEISNEQFF TGTGCCAGCAGCTCCCTCGGGGAGATAAGCAATGAGCAGTTCTTC
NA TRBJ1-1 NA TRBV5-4 CASSIDRYTEAFF TGTGCCAGCAGCATCGACAGATACACTGAAGCTTTCTTT
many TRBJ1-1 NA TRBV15 CATSTQGNTEAFF TGTGCCACCAGCACACAGGGGAACACTGAAGCTTTCTTT
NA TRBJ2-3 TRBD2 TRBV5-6 CASSPGLAGGTDTQYF TGTGCCAGCAGTCCAGGACTAGCGGGAGGCACAGATACGCAGTATTTT
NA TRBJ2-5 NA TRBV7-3 CASSLAPRDETQYF TGTGCCAGCAGCTTAGCCCCTAGAGATGAGACCCAGTACTTC
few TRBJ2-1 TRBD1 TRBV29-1 CSVEWDRGIF TGCAGCGTTGAGTGGGACAGGGGGATCTTC
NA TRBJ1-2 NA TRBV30 CAWSIVQGYGYTF TGTGCCTGGTCCATCGTGCAGGGGTATGGCTACACCTTC